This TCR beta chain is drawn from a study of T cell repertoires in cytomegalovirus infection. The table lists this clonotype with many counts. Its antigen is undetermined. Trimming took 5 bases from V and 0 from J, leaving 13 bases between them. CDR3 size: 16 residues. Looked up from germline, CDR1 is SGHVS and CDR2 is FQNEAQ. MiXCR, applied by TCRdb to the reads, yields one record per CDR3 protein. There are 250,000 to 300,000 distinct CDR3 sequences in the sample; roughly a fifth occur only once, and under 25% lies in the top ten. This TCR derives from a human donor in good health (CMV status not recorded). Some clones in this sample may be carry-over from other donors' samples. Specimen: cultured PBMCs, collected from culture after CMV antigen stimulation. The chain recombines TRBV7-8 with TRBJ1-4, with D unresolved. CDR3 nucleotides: TGTGCCAGCAGCCTGGGGAATTTTGCAACTAATGAAAAACTGTTTTTT. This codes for CASSLGNFATNEKLFF.